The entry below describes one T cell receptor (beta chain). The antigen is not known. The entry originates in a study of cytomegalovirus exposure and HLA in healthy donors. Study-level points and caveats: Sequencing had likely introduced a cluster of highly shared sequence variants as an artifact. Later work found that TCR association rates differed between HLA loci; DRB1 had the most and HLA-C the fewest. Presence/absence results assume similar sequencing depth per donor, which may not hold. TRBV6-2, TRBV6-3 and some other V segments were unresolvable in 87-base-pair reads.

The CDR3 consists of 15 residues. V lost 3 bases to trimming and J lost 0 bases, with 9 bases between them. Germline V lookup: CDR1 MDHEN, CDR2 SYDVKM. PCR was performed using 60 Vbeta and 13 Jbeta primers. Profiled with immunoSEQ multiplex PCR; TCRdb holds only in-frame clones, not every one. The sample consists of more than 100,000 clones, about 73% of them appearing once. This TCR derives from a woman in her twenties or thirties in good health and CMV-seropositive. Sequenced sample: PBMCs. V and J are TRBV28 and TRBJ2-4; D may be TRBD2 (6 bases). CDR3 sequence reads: CASSFRGLAKNIQYF. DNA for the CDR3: TGTGCCAGCAGTTTTCGGGGACTAGCCAAAAACATTCAGTACTTC. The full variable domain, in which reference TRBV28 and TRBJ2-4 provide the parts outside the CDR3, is DVKVTQSSRYLVKRTGEKVFLECVQDMDHENMFWYRQDPGLGLRLIYFSYDVKMKEKGDIPEGYSVSREKKERFSLILESASTNQTSMYLCASSFRGLAKNIQYFGAGTRLSVL.